This T cell receptor (beta chain) was obtained from a study of long-term antiretroviral therapy in people with HIV. Trimming took off 1 base at V and 2 bases at J, with 12 bases between the two ends. The CDR3 covers 15 residues. Germline lookup yields CDR1 KGHSH and CDR2 LQKENI. Each donor provided at least one pre-ART PBMC sample and at least two post-ART PBMC samples. Held in samples before DNA extraction were 1-10 million cryopreserved PBMC. At survey level, the immunoSEQ assay was run in its v3.0 version. Clones were sequenced by immunoSEQ multiplex PCR, and TCRdb holds only the in-frame ones, with some missing. The sample carries approximately 26,000 clones, 79% recorded once.

Sequences were derived from unsorted PBMCs, sampled 1.2 years after starting antiretroviral therapy. The TCR comes from a woman aged 40 to 55 with HIV. The rearrangement links TRBV18 to TRBJ2-7; D unclear. The CDR3 spells CASSPRTVPAYEQYF. The CDR3 nucleotides are TGTGCCAGCTCACCACGGACGGTCCCAGCCTACGAGCAGTACTTC.